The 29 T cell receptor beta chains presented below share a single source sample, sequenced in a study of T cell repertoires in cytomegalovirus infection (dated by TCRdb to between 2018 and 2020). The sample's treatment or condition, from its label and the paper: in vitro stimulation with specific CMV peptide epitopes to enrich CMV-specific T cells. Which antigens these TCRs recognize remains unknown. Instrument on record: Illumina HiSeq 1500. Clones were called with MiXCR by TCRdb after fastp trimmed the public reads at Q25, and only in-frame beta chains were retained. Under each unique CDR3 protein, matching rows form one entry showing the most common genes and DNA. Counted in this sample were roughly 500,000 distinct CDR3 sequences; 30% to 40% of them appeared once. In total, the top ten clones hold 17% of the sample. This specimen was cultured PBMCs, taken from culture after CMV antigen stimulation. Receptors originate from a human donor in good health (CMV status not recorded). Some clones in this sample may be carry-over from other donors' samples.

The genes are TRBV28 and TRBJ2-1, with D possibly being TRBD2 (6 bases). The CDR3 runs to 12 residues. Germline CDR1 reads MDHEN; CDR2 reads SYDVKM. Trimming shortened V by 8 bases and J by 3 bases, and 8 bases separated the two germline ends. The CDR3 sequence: CASGGIYNEQFF. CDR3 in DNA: TGTGCCAGCGGGGGGATCTACAATGAGCAGTTCTTC. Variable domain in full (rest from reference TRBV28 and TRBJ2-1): DVKVTQSSRYLVKRTGEKVFLECVQDMDHENMFWYRQDPGLGLRLIYFSYDVKMKEKGDIPEGYSVSREKKERFSLILESASTNQTSMYLCASGGIYNEQFFGPGTRLTVL.

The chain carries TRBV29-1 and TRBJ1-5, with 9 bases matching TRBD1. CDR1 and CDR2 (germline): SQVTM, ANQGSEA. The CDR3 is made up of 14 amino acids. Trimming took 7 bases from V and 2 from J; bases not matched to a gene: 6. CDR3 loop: CSARTGEGNQPQHF. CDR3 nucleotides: TGCAGCGCTCGGACAGGGGAGGGCAATCAGCCCCAGCATTTT.

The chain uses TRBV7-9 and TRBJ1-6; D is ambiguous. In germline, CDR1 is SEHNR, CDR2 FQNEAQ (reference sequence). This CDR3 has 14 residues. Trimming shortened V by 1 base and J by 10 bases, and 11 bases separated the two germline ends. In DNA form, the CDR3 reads TGTGCCAGCAGCTTAGACTTACCAGTGTCACCCCTCCACTTT. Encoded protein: CASSLDLPVSPLHF.

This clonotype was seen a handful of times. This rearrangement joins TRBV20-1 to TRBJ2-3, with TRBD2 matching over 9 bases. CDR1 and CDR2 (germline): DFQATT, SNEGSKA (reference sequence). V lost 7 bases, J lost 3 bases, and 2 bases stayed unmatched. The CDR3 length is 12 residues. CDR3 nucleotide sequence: TGCAGTGTCACTAGCGGGACAGATACGCAGTATTTT. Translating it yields CSVTSGTDTQYF.

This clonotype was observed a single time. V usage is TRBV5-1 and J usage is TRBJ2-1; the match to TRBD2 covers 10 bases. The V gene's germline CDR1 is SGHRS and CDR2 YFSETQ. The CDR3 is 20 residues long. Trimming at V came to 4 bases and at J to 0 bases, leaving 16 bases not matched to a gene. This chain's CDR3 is CASSPGGASGSVHSYNEQFF. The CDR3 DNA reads TGCGCCAGCAGCCCGGGAGGGGCTAGCGGGAGTGTTCACTCCTACAATGAGCAGTTCTTC.

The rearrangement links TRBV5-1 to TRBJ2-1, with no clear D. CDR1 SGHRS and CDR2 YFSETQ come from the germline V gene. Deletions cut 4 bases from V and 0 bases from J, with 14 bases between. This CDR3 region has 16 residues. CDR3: CASSLQAGSSYNEQFF. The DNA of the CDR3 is TGCGCCAGCAGCCTCCAAGCTGGCAGCTCCTACAATGAGCAGTTCTTC.

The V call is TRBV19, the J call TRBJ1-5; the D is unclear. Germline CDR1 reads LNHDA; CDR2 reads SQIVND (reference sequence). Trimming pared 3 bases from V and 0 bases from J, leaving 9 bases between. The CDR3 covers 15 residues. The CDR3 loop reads CASSMAGYSNQPQHF. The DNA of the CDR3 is TGTGCCAGTAGTATGGCCGGGTATAGCAATCAGCCCCAGCATTTT.

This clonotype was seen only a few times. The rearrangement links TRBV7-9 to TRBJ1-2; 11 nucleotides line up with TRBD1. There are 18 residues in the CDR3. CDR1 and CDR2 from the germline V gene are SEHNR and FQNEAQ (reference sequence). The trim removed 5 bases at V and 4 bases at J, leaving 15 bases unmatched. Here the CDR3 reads CASSAPLDRGLGGYGYTF. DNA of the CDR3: TGTGCCAGCAGCGCTCCCCTGGACAGGGGGCTGGGAGGCTATGGCTACACCTTC.

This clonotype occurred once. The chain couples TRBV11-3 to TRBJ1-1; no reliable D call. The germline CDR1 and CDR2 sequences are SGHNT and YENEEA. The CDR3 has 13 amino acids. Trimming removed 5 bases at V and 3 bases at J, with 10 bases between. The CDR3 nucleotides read TGTGCCAGCAGCGCGGGATTGGACACTGAAGCTTTCTTT. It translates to CASSAGLDTEAFF. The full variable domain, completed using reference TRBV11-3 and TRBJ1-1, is EAGVVQSPRYKIIEKKQPVAFWCNPISGHNTLYWYLQNLGQGPELLIRYENEEAVDDSQLPKDRFSAERLKGVDSTLKIQPAELGDSAVYLCASSAGLDTEAFFGQGTRLTVV.

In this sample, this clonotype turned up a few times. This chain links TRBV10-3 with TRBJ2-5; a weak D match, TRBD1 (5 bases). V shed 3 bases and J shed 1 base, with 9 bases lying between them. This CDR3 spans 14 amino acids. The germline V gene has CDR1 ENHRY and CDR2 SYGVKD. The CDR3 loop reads CAISDPGSQETQYF. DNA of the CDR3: TGTGCCATCAGTGATCCAGGGTCCCAAGAGACCCAGTACTTC.

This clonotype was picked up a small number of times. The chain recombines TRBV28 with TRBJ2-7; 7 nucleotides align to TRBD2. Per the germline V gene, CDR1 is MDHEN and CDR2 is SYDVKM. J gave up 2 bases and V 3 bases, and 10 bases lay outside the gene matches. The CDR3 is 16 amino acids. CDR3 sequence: CASSFPGGPPPYEQYF. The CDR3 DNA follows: TGTGCCAGCAGTTTTCCGGGAGGCCCCCCCCCCTACGAGCAGTACTTC.

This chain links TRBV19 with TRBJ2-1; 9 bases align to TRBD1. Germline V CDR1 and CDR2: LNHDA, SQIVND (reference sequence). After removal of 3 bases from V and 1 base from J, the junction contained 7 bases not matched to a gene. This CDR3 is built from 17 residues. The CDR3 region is CASSIGPGTGSYNEQFF. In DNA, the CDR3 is TGTGCCAGTAGTATTGGGCCCGGGACAGGGTCCTACAATGAGCAGTTCTTC.

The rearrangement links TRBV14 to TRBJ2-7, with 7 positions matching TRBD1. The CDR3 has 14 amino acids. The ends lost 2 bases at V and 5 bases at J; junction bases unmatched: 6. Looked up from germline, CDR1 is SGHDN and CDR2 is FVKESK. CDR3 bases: TGTGCCAGCAGCCAAACCGACAGGGCCCACGAGCAGTACTTC. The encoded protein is CASSQTDRAHEQYF.

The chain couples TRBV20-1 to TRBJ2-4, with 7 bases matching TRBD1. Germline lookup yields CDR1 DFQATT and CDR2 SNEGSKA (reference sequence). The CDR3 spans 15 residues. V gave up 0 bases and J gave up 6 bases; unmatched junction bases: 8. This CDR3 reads CSARDTSGGANIQYF. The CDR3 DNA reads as TGCAGTGCTAGAGACACCTCAGGGGGAGCAAACATTCAGTACTTC.

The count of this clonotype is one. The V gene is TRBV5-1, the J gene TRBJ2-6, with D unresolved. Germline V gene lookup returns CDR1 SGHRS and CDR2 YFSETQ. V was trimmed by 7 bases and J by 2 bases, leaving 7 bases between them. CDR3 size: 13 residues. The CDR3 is CASAEAGANVLTF. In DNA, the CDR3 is TGCGCCAGCGCAGAGGCTGGGGCCAACGTCCTGACTTTC.

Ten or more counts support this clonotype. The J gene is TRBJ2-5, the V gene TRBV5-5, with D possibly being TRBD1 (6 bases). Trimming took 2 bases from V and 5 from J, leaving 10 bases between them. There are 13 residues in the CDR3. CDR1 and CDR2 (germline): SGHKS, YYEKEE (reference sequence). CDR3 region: CASSFTGSETQYF. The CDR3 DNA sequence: TGTGCCAGCAGCTTTACAGGGAGTGAGACCCAGTACTTC.

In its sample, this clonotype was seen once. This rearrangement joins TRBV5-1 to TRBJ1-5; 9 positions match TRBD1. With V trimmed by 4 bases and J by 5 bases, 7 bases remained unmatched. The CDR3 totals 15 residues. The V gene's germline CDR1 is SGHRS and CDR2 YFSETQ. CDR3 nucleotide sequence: TGCGCCAGCAGCCCACAGGGGGCAAGGGATCAGCCCCAGCATTTT. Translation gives CASSPQGARDQPQHF.

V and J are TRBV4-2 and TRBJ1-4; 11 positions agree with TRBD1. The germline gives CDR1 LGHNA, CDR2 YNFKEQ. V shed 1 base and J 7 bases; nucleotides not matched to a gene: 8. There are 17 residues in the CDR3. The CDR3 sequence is CASSQVGPGQGVEKLFF. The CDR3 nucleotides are TGTGCCAGCAGCCAAGTAGGTCCGGGACAGGGGGTTGAAAAACTGTTTTTT.

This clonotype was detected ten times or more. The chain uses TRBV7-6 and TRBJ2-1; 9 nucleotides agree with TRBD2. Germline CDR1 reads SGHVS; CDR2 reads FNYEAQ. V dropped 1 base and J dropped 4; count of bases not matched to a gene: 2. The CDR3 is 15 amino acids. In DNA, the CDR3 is TGTGCCAGCAGCTTAGGACTAGCGGTATACAATGAGCAGTTCTTC. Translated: CASSLGLAVYNEQFF.

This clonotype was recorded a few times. The CDR3, as DNA: TGCGCCAGCAGCCCGCGGACAGCAGGCTATGGCTACACCTTC. Encoded protein: CASSPRTAGYGYTF. The rearrangement links TRBV5-1 to TRBJ1-2; the D gene is possibly TRBD1 (6 bases). CDR1 and CDR2 from the germline V gene are SGHRS and YFSETQ. This CDR3 is built from 14 residues. V was pared by 4 bases and J by 4 bases, with 14 bases between. The whole variable domain, filled in from reference TRBV5-1 and TRBJ1-2, reads KAGVTQTPRYLIKTRGQQVTLSCSPISGHRSVSWYQQTPGQGLQFLFEYFSETQRNKGNFPGRFSGRQFSNSRSEMNVSTLELGDSALYLCASSPRTAGYGYTFGSGTRLTVV.

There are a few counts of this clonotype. CDR3 DNA: TGTGCCAGCAGTTACTTTTCCGGGGGAAATACGCAGTATTTT. Encoded protein: CASSYFSGGNTQYF. This sequence joins TRBV6-5 and TRBJ2-3, with a tentative D call TRBD2 (6 bases). Trimming removed 1 base from V and 7 bases from J, with 12 bases in between. CDR3 length: 14 residues. From germline, CDR1 is MNHEY and CDR2 SVGAGI.

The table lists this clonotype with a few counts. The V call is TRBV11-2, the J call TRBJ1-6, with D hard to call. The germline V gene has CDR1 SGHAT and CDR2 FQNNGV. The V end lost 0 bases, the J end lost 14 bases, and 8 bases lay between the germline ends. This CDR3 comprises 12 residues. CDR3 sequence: CASSLDDWTLHF. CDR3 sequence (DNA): TGTGCCAGCAGCTTAGATGACTGGACCCTCCACTTT.

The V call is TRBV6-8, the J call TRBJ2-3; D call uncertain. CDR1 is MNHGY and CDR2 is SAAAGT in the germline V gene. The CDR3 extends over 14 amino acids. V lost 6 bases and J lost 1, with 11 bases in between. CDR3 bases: TGTGCCAGCAGCGTACGGAAGGGCACAGATACGCAGTATTTT. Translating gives CASSVRKGTDTQYF.

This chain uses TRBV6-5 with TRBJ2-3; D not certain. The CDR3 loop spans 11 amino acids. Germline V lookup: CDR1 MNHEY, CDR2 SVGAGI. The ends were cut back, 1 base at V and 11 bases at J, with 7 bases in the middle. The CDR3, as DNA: TGTGCCAGCAGTTACTATAACAAGCAGTATTTT. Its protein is CASSYYNKQYF.

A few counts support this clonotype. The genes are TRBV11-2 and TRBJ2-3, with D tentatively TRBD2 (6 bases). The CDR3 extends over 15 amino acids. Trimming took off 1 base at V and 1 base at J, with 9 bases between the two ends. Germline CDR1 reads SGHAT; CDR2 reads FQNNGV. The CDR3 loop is CASSLGLVGTDTQYF. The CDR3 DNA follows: TGTGCCAGCAGCTTAGGACTAGTTGGCACAGATACGCAGTATTTT.

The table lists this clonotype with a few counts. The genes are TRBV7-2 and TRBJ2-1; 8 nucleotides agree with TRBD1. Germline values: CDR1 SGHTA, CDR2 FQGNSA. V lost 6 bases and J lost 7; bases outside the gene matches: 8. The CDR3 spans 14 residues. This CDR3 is CASSYGQGVNEQFF. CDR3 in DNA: TGTGCCAGCAGTTATGGACAGGGTGTGAATGAGCAGTTCTTC.

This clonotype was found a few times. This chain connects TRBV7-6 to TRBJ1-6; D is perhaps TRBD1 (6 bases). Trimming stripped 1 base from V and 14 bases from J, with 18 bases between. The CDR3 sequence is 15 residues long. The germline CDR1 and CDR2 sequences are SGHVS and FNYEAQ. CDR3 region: CASSLGGHGGGTLHF. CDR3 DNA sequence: TGTGCCAGCAGCTTAGGGGGACACGGCGGTGGGACCCTCCACTTT.

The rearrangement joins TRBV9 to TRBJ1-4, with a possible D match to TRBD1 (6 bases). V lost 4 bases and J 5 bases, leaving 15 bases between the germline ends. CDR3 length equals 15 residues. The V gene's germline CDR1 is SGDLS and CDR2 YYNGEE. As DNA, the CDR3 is TGTGCCAGCAGCCCAGTCGGGGGGCAGAATGAAAAACTGTTTTTT. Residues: CASSPVGGQNEKLFF.

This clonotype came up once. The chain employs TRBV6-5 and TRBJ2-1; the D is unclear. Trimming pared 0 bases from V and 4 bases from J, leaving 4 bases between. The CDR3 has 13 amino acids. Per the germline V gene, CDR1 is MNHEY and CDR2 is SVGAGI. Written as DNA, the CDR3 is TGTGCCAGCAGTTACTCGAGGTACAATGAGCAGTTCTTC. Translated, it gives CASSYSRYNEQFF.